The rows below give T cell receptor beta chains drawn from one sample of a study of patients and donors after allogeneic stem cell transplantation. TCRdb independently ran MiXCR on the RT-PCR reads; one entry per CDR3 protein. This table holds roughly 940,000 distinct CDR3 sequences, around 17% found once. The source material was blood, either unsorted or a sorted T cell fraction (not recorded which). Every receptor here comes from a human donor who was either an allogeneic HSCT recipient or a stem cell or donor lymphocyte infusion donor (not recorded which). It is not recorded whose cells these are; they may come from a transplant donor. CDR3s include the opening cysteine and the closing phenylalanine or tryptophan. A D gene is named only where the DNA matches it firmly. Some rows have no size entry. The others give once, few or many, or a class for an expanded clone.

clone size	J gene	V gene	D gene	CDR3 length	CDR3 protein	CDR3 DNA
NA	TRBJ2-7	TRBV6-2/TRBV6-3	NA	16	CASRPLLTGTTYEQYF	TGTGCCAGCAGACCCCTACTGACCGGGACAACCTACGAGCAGTACTTC
NA	TRBJ2-3	TRBV6-1	TRBD2	17	CASRPITGRAGSDTQYF	TGTGCCAGCAGGCCTATTACCGGGAGGGCCGGATCAGATACGCAGTATTTT
NA	TRBJ2-1	TRBV5-6	NA	12	CSASQGNDEQFF	TGTAGTGCGTCCCAGGGGAATGATGAGCAGTTCTTC
NA	TRBJ1-2	TRBV24-1	NA	13	CATSDGTGYGYTF	TGTGCCACCAGTGATGGGACCGGGTATGGCTACACCTTC
NA	TRBJ2-7	TRBV12-3/TRBV12-4	NA	15	CASSSRRDIAYEQYF	TGTGCCAGCAGTTCGCGCCGGGACATTGCCTACGAGCAGTACTTC
few	TRBJ2-7	TRBV5-6	NA	14	CASSYLTRYYEQYF	TGTGCCAGCAGCTACTTGACAAGGTACTACGAGCAGTACTTC
few	TRBJ2-5	TRBV15	NA	15	CATSSLSGGGETQYF	TGTGCCACCAGCAGTCTTAGCGGAGGAGGCGAGACCCAGTACTTC
NA	TRBJ2-1	TRBV20-1	NA	14	CSAIRGSSYNEQFF	TGCAGTGCTATACGGGGGAGCTCCTACAATGAGCAGTTCTTC
few	TRBJ1-4	TRBV2	NA	15	CASSEEPGGGEKLFF	TGTGCCAGCAGTGAAGAGCCAGGTGGGGGTGAAAAACTGTTTTTT
many	TRBJ2-7	TRBV20-1	NA	14	CSTLLSVYSYEQYF	TGCAGTACCCTCCTATCGGTATACTCCTACGAGCAGTACTTC
few	TRBJ2-6	TRBV15	NA	14	CASAGLSGANVLTF	TGTGCCAGTGCGGGCCTCTCTGGGGCCAACGTCCTGACTTTC
few	TRBJ1-2	TRBV6-5	NA	11	CASRSGFGYTF	TGTGCCAGCAGATCTGGGTTTGGCTACACCTTC
NA	TRBJ2-3	TRBV7-2	NA	13	CASSLQVTDTQYF	TGTGCCAGCAGCTTGCAAGTCACAGATACGCAGTATTTT
many	TRBJ2-1	TRBV4-3	TRBD2	16	CASSQEWTSLYNEQFF	TGCGCCAGCAGCCAAGAATGGACTAGCCTCTACAATGAGCAGTTCTTC
few	TRBJ1-1	TRBV10-3	TRBD1	13	CAINLDRLTEAFF	TGTGCCATCAATCTGGACAGGCTTACGGAAGCTTTCTTT
NA	TRBJ2-5	TRBV20-1	NA	14	CSARDLRVQETQYF	TGCAGTGCTAGAGATCTTCGGGTCCAAGAGACCCAGTACTTC
NA	TRBJ1-3	TRBV9	NA	15	CASSVGAEPGNTIYF	TGTGCCAGCAGCGTAGGCGCAGAACCTGGAAACACCATATATTTT
NA	TRBJ2-7	TRBV29-1	NA	14	CSVAKTQGSVEQYF	TGCAGCGTAGCAAAGACACAGGGTTCGGTCGAGCAGTACTTC
NA	TRBJ1-5	TRBV20-1	NA	16	CSARDGRLHSNQPQHF	TGCAGTGCTAGAGATGGGCGACTACATAGCAATCAGCCCCAGCATTTT
NA	TRBJ1-5	TRBV12-3/TRBV12-4	NA	16	CASSPSRRLSNQPQHF	TGTGCCAGCAGCCCTAGTAGGCGGCTTAGCAATCAGCCCCAGCATTTT
few	TRBJ1-5	TRBV29-1	TRBD1	13	CSVRQGWDQPQHF	TGCAGCGTTAGACAGGGTTGGGATCAGCCCCAGCATTTT
few	TRBJ1-1	TRBV12-3/TRBV12-4	NA	15	CASSSGTGLTTEAFF	TGTGCCAGCAGTTCCGGGACCGGGCTAACCACTGAAGCTTTCTTT
few	TRBJ2-3	TRBV4-1	NA	16	CASSQHSGLGGDTQYF	TGCGCCAGCAGCCAACATAGCGGCCTAGGCGGGGATACGCAGTATTTT
few	TRBJ1-1	TRBV2	NA	15	CASTERRRMNTEAFF	TGTGCCAGCACTGAAAGGAGGAGGATGAACACTGAAGCTTTCTTT
few	TRBJ2-3	TRBV15	NA	17	CATSSTPMTGKADTQYF	TGTGCCACCAGTAGCACCCCAATGACGGGGAAGGCAGATACGCAGTATTTT
NA	TRBJ2-7	TRBV12-3/TRBV12-4	TRBD2	16	CASTLVAGGPGHEQYF	TGTGCCAGCACCCTAGTAGCGGGGGGGCCCGGTCACGAGCAGTACTTC
many	TRBJ1-1	TRBV12-3/TRBV12-4	NA	12	CASSLAVTEAFF	TGTGCCAGCAGTTTAGCCGTGACTGAAGCTTTCTTT
NA	TRBJ2-4	TRBV19	NA	16	CASSNRGALAKNIQYF	TGTGCCAGTAGTAACCGGGGGGCCTTGGCCAAAAACATTCAGTACTTC
few	TRBJ1-2	TRBV29-1	TRBD1	11	CSGGQDYGYTF	TGCAGCGGTGGACAGGACTATGGCTACACCTTC
few	TRBJ2-3	TRBV20-1	NA	15	CSGGDQRRGTDTQYF	TGCAGTGGGGGGGACCAAAGGCGTGGTACAGATACGCAGTATTTT
few	TRBJ2-7	TRBV12-3/TRBV12-4	NA	15	CASSLVVGGSYEQYF	TGTGCCAGCAGTTTAGTTGTTGGGGGCTCCTACGAGCAGTACTTC
NA	TRBJ2-7	TRBV20-1	TRBD1	15	CSARDPGQAAYEQYF	TGCAGTGCTAGAGACCCCGGACAGGCAGCCTACGAGCAGTACTTC
few	TRBJ2-7	TRBV12-3/TRBV12-4	NA	18	CASSSGTGGNIIPYEQYF	TGTGCCAGCAGTTCGGGGACCGGCGGAAACATAATCCCCTACGAGCAGTACTTC
many	TRBJ2-1	TRBV9	NA	10	CASGGNEQFF	TGTGCCAGCGGGGGCAATGAGCAGTTCTTC
few	TRBJ2-5	TRBV7-7	NA	14	CASSIDYGGETQYF	TGTGCCAGCAGCATCGACTACGGCGGGGAGACCCAGTACTTC
NA	TRBJ2-1	TRBV6-2/TRBV6-3	TRBD1	14	CASVTGDGYNEQFF	TGTGCCAGCGTGACAGGGGATGGCTACAATGAGCAGTTCTTC
few	TRBJ2-3	TRBV7-3	NA	13	CASSFIPTDTQYF	TGTGCCAGCAGCTTCATCCCCACAGATACGCAGTATTTT
once	TRBJ2-1	TRBV5-1	NA	15	CASSLVGGTYNEQIF	TGCGCCAGCAGCTTGGTAGGGGGGACCTACAATGAGCAGATCTTC
few	TRBJ2-5	TRBV2	TRBD1	14	CASSRDRVKETQYF	TGTGCCAGCTCCCGGGACAGAGTAAAAGAGACCCAGTACTTC
NA	TRBJ2-5	TRBV19	NA	12	CASSAGQETQYF	TGTGCCAGTAGTGCTGGCCAAGAGACCCAGTACTTC
many	TRBJ2-1	TRBV4-2	NA	13	CASSQDRGFEQFF	TGTGCCAGCAGCCAAGATAGGGGGTTTGAGCAGTTCTTC
few	TRBJ2-5	TRBV24-1	NA	12	CATSDFGETQYF	TGTGCCACCAGTGATTTTGGAGAGACCCAGTACTTC
NA	TRBJ2-5	TRBV5-1	NA	13	CASSPARQETQYF	TGCGCCAGCAGCCCGGCCCGCCAAGAGACCCAGTACTTC
many	TRBJ2-7	TRBV7-2	NA	12	CASSSLPYEQYF	TGTGCCAGCAGCTCCTTACCCTACGAGCAGTACTTC
few	TRBJ2-6	TRBV4-3	TRBD1	18	CASSPTGTGLSGANVLTF	TGCGCCAGCAGCCCTACCGGGACAGGGCTCTCTGGGGCCAACGTCCTGACTTTC
few	TRBJ1-6	TRBV20-1	NA	13	CSAPRQLGSPLHF	TGCAGTGCCCCCCGACAGCTTGGTTCACCCCTCCACTTT
NA	TRBJ2-3	TRBV11-2	NA	18	CASSTKRGLANRVDTQYF	TGTGCCAGCAGCACGAAAAGGGGGCTAGCGAACCGGGTAGATACGCAGTATTTT
few	TRBJ2-3	TRBV6-1	TRBD2	16	CASSRSGGPGADTQYF	TGTGCCAGCAGCAGGAGCGGGGGCCCGGGGGCAGATACGCAGTATTTT
few	TRBJ2-5	TRBV10-3	NA	13	CAISVLGAETQYF	TGTGCCATCAGTGTTTTAGGGGCAGAGACCCAGTACTTC
NA	TRBJ2-1	TRBV6-1	NA	13	CASRLRKGGEQFF	TGTGCCAGCAGGTTACGTAAGGGGGGTGAGCAGTTCTTC
NA	TRBJ2-3	TRBV7-8	NA	17	CASSPDSSLTSTDTQYF	TGTGCCAGCAGTCCGGACAGCAGTCTAACAAGCACAGATACGCAGTATTTT
few	TRBJ2-7	TRBV5-4	TRBD2	15	CASSSPFGRPHEQYF	TGTGCCAGCAGCTCTCCTTTCGGGAGGCCCCACGAGCAGTACTTC
few	TRBJ2-3	TRBV29-1	NA	15	CSVESTGKRTDTQYF	TGCAGCGTTGAGAGCACAGGGAAGAGGACAGATACGCAGTATTTT
NA	TRBJ2-1	TRBV12-5	NA	11	CASGIPNEQFF	TGTGCTAGTGGAATCCCTAATGAGCAGTTCTTC
once	TRBJ2-1	TRBV2	TRBD2	14	CASTPRGGPREQFF	TGTGCCAGCACCCCGCGGGGGGGTCCTCGGGAGCAGTTCTTC